These 27 T cell receptor beta chains were sequenced from one sample in a study of T cells after yellow fever vaccination. TCRdb fed the 5' RACE reads into MiXCR, producing one record per CDR3 protein. The top ten hold approximately 14% of the sample, which has around 550,000 distinct CDR3 sequences, 15% to 20% seen once. Sequencing used PBMCs, obtained 15 days after the yellow fever booster vaccination. These receptors were collected from a man aged 30 to 45 who received the YFV17D yellow fever vaccine.

This sequence joins TRBV20-1 and TRBJ2-7; 8 bases line up with TRBD1. Germline CDR1 DFQATT, CDR2 SNEGSKA (reference sequence). This CDR3 is 11 amino acids long. Trimming cost V 5 bases and J 5 bases; bases outside gene matches: 2. CDR3 nucleotide sequence: TGCAGTGCTTTACAGGGGGACGAGCAGTACTTC. This sequence encodes CSALQGDEQYF.

The gene calls are TRBV24-1 and TRBJ2-1, with 9 bases identical to TRBD1. V gave up 4 bases and J gave up 8 bases; unmatched junction bases: 8. CDR3 length equals 15 residues. The V gene's germline CDR1 is KGHDR and CDR2 SFDVKD. CDR3 region: CATSDRTGDGYEQFF. For the CDR3, the DNA is TGTGCCACCAGTGACCGGACAGGGGATGGGTATGAGCAGTTCTTC.

This clonotype has more than one count but fewer than ten. V is TRBV28 and J is TRBJ2-7; 7 bases match TRBD2. This CDR3 contains 13 residues. Germline CDR1 and CDR2: MDHEN and SYDVKM. Trimming took 4 bases from V and 4 from J; bases not matched to a gene: 4. CDR3 sequence reads: CASSSGRRYEQYF. The CDR3 DNA sequence: TGTGCCAGCAGTTCCGGGAGGAGGTACGAGCAGTACTTC. Together with reference TRBV28 and TRBJ2-7, the CDR3 gives the full variable domain: DVKVTQSSRYLVKRTGEKVFLECVQDMDHENMFWYRQDPGLGLRLIYFSYDVKMKEKGDIPEGYSVSREKKERFSLILESASTNQTSMYLCASSSGRRYEQYFGPGTRLTVT.

The chain uses TRBV7-6 and TRBJ2-2, with D perhaps matching TRBD1 (5 bases). Germline loops: CDR1 SGHVS, CDR2 FNYEAQ. The CDR3 has 16 residues. The V end was cut by 2 bases, the J end by 0 bases, with 10 bases between. Written as DNA, the CDR3 is TGTGCCAGCAGCTTACAGGGAAGAGCGAACACCGGGGAGCTGTTTTTT. Translation gives CASSLQGRANTGELFF.

This clonotype was seen only a few times. The chain links TRBV20-1 to TRBJ2-3; TRBD1 matches at 9 bases. V lost 3 bases and J lost 14; bases outside the gene matches: 6. The CDR3 has 11 amino acids. Looked up from germline, CDR1 is DFQATT and CDR2 is SNEGSKA (reference sequence). The chain's CDR3 is CSASPGQGLYF. The CDR3 DNA is TGCAGTGCTAGTCCGGGACAGGGTTTGTATTTT.

The chain employs TRBV7-9 and TRBJ2-5; the D gene is possibly TRBD2 (5 bases). Germline CDR1 is SEHNR and CDR2 is FQNEAQ (reference sequence). Trimming left V 5 bases short and J 7 bases short, with 8 bases between. The CDR3 covers 11 residues. For the CDR3, the DNA is TGTGCCAGCAGCAGAGAGGGGACCCAGTACTTC. It yields the protein CASSREGTQYF.

Only a few counts were recorded for this clonotype. This chain connects TRBV9 to TRBJ2-1; unclear D gene. V was shortened by 3 bases and J by 8 bases, with 24 bases between the two germline ends. Germline V lookup: CDR1 SGDLS, CDR2 YYNGEE. The CDR3 has 17 amino acids. The CDR3: CASSATHGDWVEHEQFF. As DNA, the CDR3 is TGTGCCAGCAGCGCGACCCATGGGGATTGGGTTGAACATGAGCAGTTCTTC.

The V gene is TRBV7-9, the J gene TRBJ1-1, with 7 bases fitting TRBD1. Germline CDR1 SEHNR, CDR2 FQNEAQ (reference sequence). The CDR3 contains 13 residues. V gave up 5 bases and J gave up 5 bases; unmatched junction bases: 5. CDR3 nucleotide sequence: TGTGCCAGCAGCCAATCGACAGGGACTGAAGCTTTCTTT. Translated, it gives CASSQSTGTEAFF.

This chain connects TRBV5-1 to TRBJ2-7; D remains ambiguous. The CDR3 has 16 residues. The V and J ends lost 0 bases and 5 bases respectively, with 18 bases between them. Germline V gives CDR1 SGHRS, CDR2 YFSETQ. The CDR3 DNA sequence: TGCGCCAGCAGCTTGGTAATCGCCGGGTCTGGGGACGAGCAGTACTTC. It specifies CASSLVIAGSGDEQYF.

This clonotype was observed a handful of times. This chain joins TRBV29-1 and TRBJ2-7, with 11 positions matching TRBD2. From germline, CDR1 is SQVTM and CDR2 ANQGSEA. The CDR3 runs to 13 residues. The J segment lost 2 bases and the V segment lost 8 bases, leaving 5 bases of the junction unmatched. CDR3 DNA: TGCAGCATTCCTAGCGGGAGGCCCTACGAGCAGTACTTC. It is translated as CSIPSGRPYEQYF.

This clonotype turned up a few times. This chain links TRBV6-1 with TRBJ2-3; the match to TRBD1 covers 8 bases. Germline CDR1 is MNHNS and CDR2 is SASEGT. Unmatched junction bases numbered 10, after V lost 6 bases and J lost 2 bases. CDR3 length: 16 residues. In nucleotides, the CDR3 is TGTGCCAGCAGCAACCCACGGACAGGGAACACAGATACGCAGTATTTT. This sequence encodes CASSNPRTGNTDTQYF.

This clonotype was detected only a few times. CDR3 in amino acids: CATLGGGVTGELFF. The CDR3 DNA reads as TGTGCCACCCTGGGGGGGGGTGTCACCGGGGAGCTGTTTTTT. This chain joins TRBV2 and TRBJ2-2, with 7 positions matching TRBD2. The CDR3 length is 14 residues. CDR1 and CDR2 from the germline V gene are SNHLY and FYNNEI. V lost 10 bases, J lost 4 bases, and 9 bases stayed unmatched.

The genes are TRBV5-1 and TRBJ2-7, with TRBD1 matching over 8 bases. Unmatched junction bases numbered 6, after V lost 4 bases and J lost 6 bases. Germline loops: CDR1 SGHRS, CDR2 YFSETQ. The CDR3 spans 13 residues. CDR3 residues: CASSVDRAFEQYF. CDR3 DNA sequence: TGCGCCAGCAGCGTGGACAGGGCGTTCGAGCAGTACTTC.

The table lists this clonotype with a few counts. J is TRBJ2-5 and V is TRBV5-1, with no clear D. CDR1 and CDR2 from the germline V gene are SGHRS and YFSETQ. V gave up 6 bases and J gave up 2 bases, with 11 bases separating them. The CDR3 totals 13 residues. The CDR3 sequence: CASTLTGQETQYF. In DNA, the CDR3 is TGCGCCAGCACCCTAACGGGTCAAGAGACCCAGTACTTC. Full variable domain (outside the CDR3, taken from reference TRBV5-1 and TRBJ2-5): KAGVTQTPRYLIKTRGQQVTLSCSPISGHRSVSWYQQTPGQGLQFLFEYFSETQRNKGNFPGRFSGRQFSNSRSEMNVSTLELGDSALYLCASTLTGQETQYFGPGTRLLVL.

This clonotype was counted only a few times. The chain employs TRBV28 and TRBJ2-3, with TRBD2 matching 11 bases. Germline values: CDR1 MDHEN, CDR2 SYDVKM. This CDR3 contains 15 residues. With 5 bases clipped from V and 3 bases from J, the junction kept 4 bases outside the gene matches. CDR3 protein: CASSTRLAGTDTQYF. The CDR3 DNA follows: TGTGCCAGCAGTACCAGACTAGCGGGGACAGATACGCAGTATTTT.

The chain joins TRBV20-1 to TRBJ2-3, with 10 bases identical to TRBD2. V trimming: 3 bases; J trimming: 0 bases; junction bases outside the gene matches: 9. The CDR3 runs to 17 residues. CDR1 is DFQATT and CDR2 is SNEGSKA in the germline V gene (reference sequence). For the CDR3, the DNA is TGCAGTGCTAGTCTACCTAGCGGGAGCGTTAGCACAGATACGCAGTATTTT. This codes for CSASLPSGSVSTDTQYF.

The rearrangement uses TRBV7-2 and TRBJ2-7, with TRBD2 as a possible D gene (5 bases). Germline CDR1 is SGHTA and CDR2 is FQGNSA. V was pared by 4 bases and J by 3 bases, with 22 bases between. The CDR3 contains 17 residues. CDR3 nucleotides: TGTGCCAGCAGCTACCTCCCAGTTGGGTCGGGATTCTACGAGCAGTACTTC. Translated, it gives CASSYLPVGSGFYEQYF.

This clonotype occurred a few times. V gene TRBV29-1 combines with J gene TRBJ2-2; D is possibly TRBD1 or TRBD2 (5 bases each). The V gene's germline CDR1 is SQVTM and CDR2 ANQGSEA. Trimming took 4 bases from V and 1 from J, leaving 13 bases between them. The CDR3 sequence is 15 residues long. The CDR3 bases are TGCAGCGTTGGAGGGGTTAAGCGGAACACCGGGGAGCTGTTTTTT. Its protein is CSVGGVKRNTGELFF.

The chain is built from TRBV5-1 and TRBJ2-3, with D possibly TRBD2 on 6 matching bases. V was shortened by 2 bases and J by 3 bases, with 10 bases between the two germline ends. The germline gives CDR1 SGHRS, CDR2 YFSETQ. The CDR3 extends over 14 amino acids. This chain's CDR3 is CASSFTSRTDTQYF. In nucleotides, the CDR3 is TGCGCCAGCAGCTTTACTAGCAGGACAGATACGCAGTATTTT. The variable domain in full, completed from reference TRBV5-1 and TRBJ2-3, reads KAGVTQTPRYLIKTRGQQVTLSCSPISGHRSVSWYQQTPGQGLQFLFEYFSETQRNKGNFPGRFSGRQFSNSRSEMNVSTLELGDSALYLCASSFTSRTDTQYFGPGTRLTVL.

This chain's CDR3 is CASSPSGLAQETQYF. Here the CDR3 DNA reads TGTGCCAGCAGCCCATCGGGACTAGCTCAAGAGACCCAGTACTTC. The chain employs TRBV7-3 and TRBJ2-5; 9 positions match TRBD2. Per germline, CDR1 SGHTA and CDR2 FQGTGA. This CDR3 has 15 amino acids. V dropped 5 bases and J dropped 2; count of bases not matched to a gene: 6.

The rearrangement joins TRBV7-2 to TRBJ2-3, with 11 positions matching TRBD1. In germline, CDR1 is SGHTA, CDR2 FQGNSA. The CDR3 runs 16 residues. Losses at the gene ends were 2 bases for V and 4 bases for J; bases not matched to a gene: 5. In DNA, the CDR3 is TGTGCCAGCAGCTTATTCGGACAGGGGGCGGCAGATACGCAGTATTTT. It is translated as CASSLFGQGAADTQYF.

Written as DNA, the CDR3 is TGTGCCAGCAGCTTCGAGGCCTACGAGCAGTACTTC. Amino acid sequence: CASSFEAYEQYF. The V gene is TRBV7-9, the J gene TRBJ2-7; D gene ambiguous. The ends were cut back, 3 bases at V and 2 bases at J, with 5 bases in the middle. The CDR3 runs 12 residues. Germline CDR1 is SEHNR and CDR2 is FQNEAQ (reference sequence).

The CDR3, as DNA: TGTGCCAGCAGCCACCCAGGGGTTGGGGAGACCCAGTACTTC. Amino acids: CASSHPGVGETQYF. The J gene is TRBJ2-5, the V gene TRBV5-6; D perhaps matches TRBD1 (6 bases). V was pared by 4 bases and J by 5 bases, with 15 bases between. The CDR3 has 14 residues. Looked up from germline, CDR1 is SGHDT and CDR2 is YYEEEE.

This chain joins TRBV3-1 and TRBJ2-7; D is perhaps TRBD2 (5 bases). This CDR3 spans 11 amino acids. V gave up 4 bases and J gave up 6 bases, with 7 bases separating them. The germline gives CDR1 LGHDT, CDR2 YNNKEL (reference sequence). The CDR3 is CASSREGEQYF. Written as DNA, the CDR3 is TGTGCCAGCAGCCGAGAGGGCGAGCAGTACTTC.

The genes are TRBV4-2 and TRBJ2-3, with D unresolved. Trimming removed 4 bases at V and 2 bases at J, with 10 bases between. This CDR3 spans 14 amino acids. Germline V gene lookup returns CDR1 LGHNA and CDR2 YNFKEQ. The chain's CDR3 is CASSPLADTDTQYF. As DNA, the CDR3 is TGTGCCAGCAGCCCCCTGGCGGACACAGATACGCAGTATTTT.

The V and J genes are TRBV10-2 and TRBJ2-7; 8 nucleotides agree with TRBD2. Per germline, CDR1 WSHSY and CDR2 SAAADI. The CDR3 is 14 residues long. Trimming took 8 bases from V and 0 from J; bases not matched to a gene: 6. The CDR3 DNA is TGCGCCAGCTCGGGGGGGACTTCCTCCTACGAGCAGTACTTC. Its protein is CASSGGTSSYEQYF.

This clonotype was recorded a few times. The chain couples TRBV9 to TRBJ2-3; TRBD2 matches at 9 bases. J was trimmed by 6 bases and V by 3 bases; bases with no gene match: 5. The CDR3 runs to 14 residues. Germline CDR1 and CDR2: SGDLS and YYNGEE. CDR3 sequence reads: CASSEREVWDTQYF. Written as DNA, the CDR3 is TGTGCCAGCAGCGAGCGGGAGGTTTGGGATACGCAGTATTTT.